The 25 T cell receptor beta chains in this list originate from one sample, sequenced in a study of shared clonotypes between healthy human individuals. Some clones are missing from TCRdb's copy, which holds only in-frame ones; the method was immunoSEQ multiplex PCR. The sample holds 2,500,000 or so clones, roughly 93% seen once. The sample taken for sequencing was naive CD4+ T cells from PBMCs. Indicated subset: CD45RA+ positively selected. The receptors were sampled from a man aged 18 to 30 in good health. Some clones in this sample may be carry-over from other donors' samples.

This chain connects TRBV2 to TRBJ2-7; 8 bases line up with TRBD2. This CDR3 has 16 residues. From germline, CDR1 is SNHLY and CDR2 FYNNEI. The ends lost 2 bases at V and 0 bases at J; junction bases unmatched: 6. CDR3 sequence (DNA): TGTGCCAGCAGTGAAACTAGCGGCAGGAGCTCCTACGAGCAGTACTTC. Translation: CASSETSGRSSYEQYF.

This sequence joins TRBV30 and TRBJ1-6; D is perhaps TRBD1 (5 bases). This CDR3 is 14 amino acids long. The germline V gene has CDR1 GTSNPN and CDR2 SVGIG (reference sequence). V was clipped by 3 bases and J by 10 bases, with 16 bases between them. The CDR3 DNA reads as TGTGCCTGGAGGGGGGTCCTTTTGCAGTCACCCCTCCACTTT. This encodes CAWRGVLLQSPLHF. The full variable domain, completed using reference TRBV30 and TRBJ1-6, is SQTIHQWPATLVQPVGSPLSLECTVEGTSNPNLYWYRQAAGRGLQLLFYSVGIGQISSEVPQNLSASRPQDRQFILSSKKLLLSDSGFYLCAWRGVLLQSPLHFGNGTRLTVT.

This chain uses TRBV6-1 with TRBJ2-1; 9 bases map to TRBD2. V shed 7 bases, J shed 4 bases, and the junction held 5 bases outside the gene matches. The CDR3 is made up of 14 amino acids. In germline, CDR1 is MNHNS, CDR2 SASEGT. The CDR3 sequence is CASKKLAGYNEQFF. DNA of the CDR3: TGTGCCAGCAAGAAACTAGCGGGTTACAATGAGCAGTTCTTC.

The chain links TRBV5-1 to TRBJ2-7; D may be TRBD2 (5 bases). CDR3 size: 13 residues. Trimming pared 2 bases from V and 3 bases from J, leaving 9 bases between. Germline lookup yields CDR1 SGHRS and CDR2 YFSETQ. The CDR3 sequence: CASSLSGVYEQYF. The CDR3 DNA follows: TGCGCCAGCAGCTTATCCGGGGTCTACGAGCAGTACTTC.

The chain joins TRBV7-9 to TRBJ2-1; 13 bases agree with TRBD2. The V gene end was trimmed by 3 bases and the J gene end by 11 bases; junction bases not matched to a gene: 7. The germline CDR1 and CDR2 sequences are SEHNR and FQNEAQ (reference sequence). The CDR3 runs 15 residues. CDR3 sequence: CASSFPGLAGQQQFF. CDR3 coding DNA: TGTGCCAGCAGCTTCCCGGGACTAGCGGGACAACAGCAGTTCTTC.

The CDR3: CASSPRRSSGFNEQFF. CDR3 DNA: TGTGCCAGCAGCCCCCGTCGGTCTAGCGGATTCAATGAGCAGTTCTTC. V usage is TRBV11-2 and J usage is TRBJ2-1; 7 bases are a match to TRBD2. The CDR3 has 16 amino acids. V dropped 5 bases and J dropped 6; count of bases not matched to a gene: 13. Germline lookup yields CDR1 SGHAT and CDR2 FQNNGV.

This chain uses TRBV15 with TRBJ2-7; TRBD1 might be the D (5 bases). Trimming shortened V by 0 bases and J by 6 bases, and 9 bases separated the two germline ends. Germline lookup yields CDR1 LNHNV and CDR2 YYDKDF (reference sequence). The CDR3 has 13 residues. CDR3 residues: CATSREGAREQYF. The CDR3 nucleotides are TGTGCCACCAGCAGAGAAGGGGCTCGCGAGCAGTACTTC.

The V call is TRBV5-4, the J call TRBJ1-2, with D unresolved. Germline CDR1 SGHNT, CDR2 YYREEE (reference sequence). V was pared by 4 bases and J by 8 bases, with 24 bases between. This CDR3 contains 16 residues. The CDR3 loop reads CASSPLVVRGRAGYTF. Written as DNA, the CDR3 is TGTGCCAGCAGCCCCCTCGTCGTCCGGGGAAGGGCGGGCTACACCTTC.

This clone was seen only once. This chain joins TRBV10-3 and TRBJ2-1; D perhaps matches TRBD1 (7 bases). Germline CDR1 ENHRY, CDR2 SYGVKD. V was trimmed by 6 bases and J by 8 bases, leaving 32 bases between them. The CDR3 extends over 19 amino acids. CDR3 sequence reads: CAISRHSELAEGAWDEQFF. CDR3 DNA sequence: TGTGCCATCAGCAGACACAGCGAATTAGCGGAGGGGGCTTGGGATGAGCAGTTCTTC.

The sample holds one count of this clone. This chain links TRBV15 with TRBJ2-1; possibly TRBD2 for D (6 bases). The length of the CDR3 is 17 residues. The germline V and J ends were trimmed by 5 bases and 7 bases, with 24 bases remaining between them. From germline, CDR1 is LNHNV and CDR2 YYDKDF (reference sequence). This CDR3 reads CATSYNYPEGPWNEQFF. DNA of the CDR3: TGTGCCACCAGCTATAACTACCCGGAGGGCCCTTGGAATGAGCAGTTCTTC.

The chain uses TRBV29-1 and TRBJ1-2, with D unclear. The germline V and J ends were trimmed by 8 bases and 5 bases, with 21 bases remaining between them. From germline, CDR1 is SQVTM and CDR2 ANQGSEA. This CDR3 is 14 amino acids long. The CDR3 nucleotides are TGCAGCACCCGTCCCCCGACGGAAGGGTATGGCTACACCTTC. This codes for CSTRPPTEGYGYTF.

The rearrangement joins TRBV27 to TRBJ2-3, with 13 positions matching TRBD2. The CDR3 runs to 17 residues. V shed 6 bases and J 0 bases; nucleotides not matched to a gene: 6. Germline CDR1 reads MNHEY; CDR2 reads SMNVEV (reference sequence). The CDR3 DNA sequence: TGTGCCAGCAGAAAACTGGGACTAGCGGGGAGCACAGATACGCAGTATTTT. The encoded protein is CASRKLGLAGSTDTQYF.

Note on this clone: In the same sample, other DNA sequences code for this CDR3. DNA for the CDR3: TGTGCCAGCTCACCACGACTAGCGGGAGACTACAATGAGCAGTTCTTC. Translated, it gives CASSPRLAGDYNEQFF. The rearrangement uses TRBV18 and TRBJ2-1; 12 bases fit TRBD2. Losses at the gene ends were 1 base for V and 3 bases for J; bases not matched to a gene: 1. In germline, CDR1 is KGHSH, CDR2 LQKENI. The CDR3 runs to 16 residues.

The V and J genes are TRBV7-3 and TRBJ2-3, with D perhaps being TRBD1 or TRBD2 (5 bases each). CDR1 is SGHTA and CDR2 is FQGTGA in the germline V gene. The CDR3 is 16 residues long. Trimming removed 5 bases from V and 0 bases from J, with 15 bases in between. Written as DNA, the CDR3 is TGTGCCAGCAGCCTAGGGGACGGTACTAGCACAGATACGCAGTATTTT. Its translation is CASSLGDGTSTDTQYF.

The gene calls are TRBV25-1 and TRBJ2-1, with D possibly called TRBD1 or TRBD2 (5 bases each). Germline CDR1 and CDR2: MGHDK and SYGVNS. Trimming took 6 bases from V and 6 from J, leaving 12 bases between them. The CDR3 runs 13 residues. DNA of the CDR3: TGTGCCAGCAGAAGAGGGGCTATCAATGAGCAGTTCTTC. It translates to CASRRGAINEQFF.

The CDR3 here is CARSFSTATFSYEQYF. As DNA, the CDR3 is TGTGCCAGAAGCTTTAGTACAGCGACTTTCTCCTACGAGCAGTACTTC. The rearrangement uses TRBV5-3 and TRBJ2-7; D call uncertain. TRBV5-3 is labeled an ORF, and its function is uncertain. The CDR3 is made up of 16 amino acids. V lost 2 bases and J lost 0, with 15 bases in between.

This chain links TRBV7-9 with TRBJ2-5, with TRBD1 identical over 9 bases. This CDR3 has 14 amino acids. V lost 4 bases and J lost 2; bases outside the gene matches: 2. CDR1 is SEHNR, CDR2 FQNEAQ, per germline (reference sequence). The CDR3 DNA reads TGTGCCAGCAGCTCAGGACAGGGGCAAGAGACCCAGTACTTC. This codes for CASSSGQGQETQYF.

The gene calls are TRBV10-3 and TRBJ2-5; no firm D call. Germline V gene data show CDR1 as ENHRY and CDR2 as SYGVKD. This CDR3 is built from 12 residues. The V end lost 4 bases, the J end lost 3 bases, and 6 bases lay between the germline ends. For the CDR3, the DNA is TGTGCCATCAGTGGGCCGGAAGAGACCCAGTACTTC. It yields the protein CAISGPEETQYF.

The chain joins TRBV28 to TRBJ2-6, with 13 bases matching TRBD2. In germline, CDR1 is MDHEN, CDR2 SYDVKM. The CDR3 length is 18 residues. V dropped 5 bases and J dropped 2; count of bases not matched to a gene: 6. The CDR3 loop reads CASSTSGRARPGANVLTF. The DNA of the CDR3 is TGTGCCAGCAGTACTAGCGGGAGGGCCCGCCCTGGGGCCAACGTCCTGACTTTC.

The chain is built from TRBV2 and TRBJ2-3; 7 nucleotides align to TRBD2. V dropped 8 bases and J dropped 5; count of bases not matched to a gene: 4. The CDR3 sequence is 12 residues long. The V gene's germline CDR1 is SNHLY and CDR2 FYNNEI. The CDR3 nucleotides are TGTGCCAGCGGGACGGGAGGAGATACGCAGTATTTT. Translation gives CASGTGGDTQYF.

The gene calls are TRBV25-1 and TRBJ2-3; the D is unclear. CDR1 is MGHDK, CDR2 SYGVNS, per germline. Trimming shortened V by 5 bases and J by 2 bases, and 8 bases separated the two germline ends. This CDR3 comprises 13 residues. This CDR3 reads CASSPGYTDTQYF. The CDR3 coding sequence is TGTGCCAGCAGTCCCGGCTACACAGATACGCAGTATTTT. Together with reference TRBV25-1 and TRBJ2-3, the CDR3 gives the full variable domain: EADIYQTPRYLVIGTGKKITLECSQTMGHDKMYWYQQDPGMELHLIHYSYGVNSTEKGDLSSESTVSRIRTEHFPLTLESARPSHTSQYLCASSPGYTDTQYFGPGTRLTVL.

The rearrangement joins TRBV5-1 to TRBJ2-5; possible D gene TRBD1, 6 bases. The V gene lost 5 bases and the J gene lost 2 bases, with 16 bases spanning the gap. The V gene's germline CDR1 is SGHRS and CDR2 YFSETQ. The CDR3 is made up of 15 amino acids. The CDR3 region has the DNA TGCGCCAGCAGGGAGACCGGACAGAGGCAAGAGACCCAGTACTTC. As protein: CASRETGQRQETQYF.

The chain couples TRBV25-1 to TRBJ2-5, with D possibly matching TRBD2 (5 bases). The CDR3 has 13 amino acids. V was pared by 1 base and J by 4 bases, with 7 bases between. Germline V CDR1 and CDR2: MGHDK, SYGVNS. This chain's CDR3 is CASSELGRETQYF. CDR3 sequence (DNA): TGTGCCAGCAGTGAATTGGGGAGAGAGACCCAGTACTTC.

The chain carries TRBV10-2 and TRBJ2-6, with D perhaps TRBD1 or TRBD2 (5 bases each). This CDR3 is built from 17 residues. CDR1 and CDR2 (germline): WSHSY, SAAADI. Trimming removed 4 bases from V and 0 bases from J, with 13 bases in between. CDR3 loop: CASSGGTDVSGANVLTF. In nucleotides, the CDR3 is TGCGCCAGCAGTGGAGGGACGGACGTCTCTGGGGCCAACGTCCTGACTTTC.

The rearrangement joins TRBV7-6 to TRBJ2-7, with unresolved D. Germline V gene sequence: CDR1 SGHVS, CDR2 FNYEAQ. V shed 1 base and J shed 3 bases, with 13 bases lying between them. CDR3 length equals 15 residues. CDR3 amino acids: CASSLEQGPNYEQYF. The CDR3 DNA reads as TGTGCCAGCAGCTTAGAGCAAGGGCCAAACTACGAGCAGTACTTC. The complete variable domain, with remaining parts taken from reference TRBV7-6 and TRBJ2-7, reads GAGVSQSPRYKVTKRGQDVALRCDPISGHVSLYWYRQALGQGPEFLTYFNYEAQQDKSGLPNDRFSAERPEGSISTLTIQRTEQRDSAMYRCASSLEQGPNYEQYFGPGTRLTVT.